Presented here are 12 T cell receptor beta chains from one specimen sequenced in a study of T cell repertoires in cytomegalovirus infection. These receptors' antigens are unknown. One entry per CDR3 protein results from TCRdb running MiXCR on the reads. Among 900,000 to 950,000 distinct CDR3 sequences listed, approximately 31% were seen once. The source was cultured CD8+ T cells from PBMCs, collected from culture after CMV antigen stimulation. These TCRs come from a human donor in good health (CMV status not recorded). Some clones in this sample may be carry-over from other donors' samples.

This chain links TRBV7-8 with TRBJ1-1; the D gene is possibly TRBD1 (5 bases). Germline V gives CDR1 SGHVS, CDR2 FQNEAQ. The CDR3 has 14 residues. The V end was cut by 1 base, the J end by 6 bases, with 12 bases between. CDR3: CASSLGGYSAEAFF. CDR3 in DNA: TGTGCCAGCAGCTTAGGGGGCTATAGCGCTGAAGCTTTCTTT. Looking up the rest from reference TRBV7-8 and TRBJ1-1 gives the full variable domain: GAGVSQSPRYKVAKRGQDVALRCDPISGHVSLFWYQQALGQGPEFLTYFQNEAQLDKSGLPSDRFFAERPEGSVSTLKIQRTQQEDSAVYLCASSLGGYSAEAFFGQGTRLTVV.

This clonotype was detected only once. The chain couples TRBV6-5 to TRBJ2-1; D may be TRBD1 (5 bases). Trimming stripped 2 bases from V and 4 bases from J, with 15 bases between. Germline lookup yields CDR1 MNHEY and CDR2 SVGAGI. The CDR3 runs to 16 residues. The chain's CDR3 is CASSYDWLKGYNEQFF. The CDR3 DNA follows: TGTGCCAGCAGTTACGACTGGCTGAAGGGGTACAATGAGCAGTTCTTC.

The chain uses TRBV5-1 and TRBJ1-1, with D possibly TRBD1 on 6 matching bases. The germline V gene has CDR1 SGHRS and CDR2 YFSETQ. With 0 bases removed from V and 2 bases from J, the gap between germline ends came to 14 bases. This CDR3 contains 16 residues. The chain's CDR3 is CASSLVVGHLNTEAFF. The CDR3 nucleotides read TGCGCCAGCAGCTTGGTCGTGGGACACCTTAACACTGAAGCTTTCTTT.

The chain uses TRBV28 and TRBJ2-1, with 14 positions matching TRBD2. V trimming: 11 bases; J trimming: 6 bases; junction bases outside the gene matches: 9. CDR3 size: 15 residues. CDR1 MDHEN and CDR2 SYDVKM come from the germline V gene. Here the CDR3 DNA reads TGTGCCGTAAAGGGACTAGCGGGGGCTGTCAATGAGCAGTTCTTC. The encoded protein is CAVKGLAGAVNEQFF.

This chain connects TRBV2 to TRBJ1-1, with a possible D match to TRBD1 (5 bases). Deletions cut 10 bases from V and 7 bases from J, with 13 bases between. The CDR3 is 11 amino acids. Germline assignment: CDR1 SNHLY and CDR2 FYNNEI. The CDR3 coding sequence is TGTGCCACCATAAGAGGGGATGAAGCTTTCTTT. This translates into CATIRGDEAFF. The variable domain in full, with the rest retrieved from reference TRBV2 and TRBJ1-1, is EPEVTQTPSHQVTQMGQEVILRCVPISNHLYFYWYRQILGQKVEFLVSFYNNEISEKSEIFDDQFSVERPDGSNFTLKIRSTKLEDSAMYFCATIRGDEAFFGQGTRLTVV.

The V call is TRBV7-8, the J call TRBJ2-7, with TRBD1 matching over 8 bases. Trimming cost V 2 bases and J 5 bases; bases outside gene matches: 5. Germline CDR1 is SGHVS and CDR2 is FQNEAQ. This CDR3 region has 14 residues. The CDR3 loop is CASSLSRTGNEQYF. CDR3 nucleotides: TGTGCCAGCAGCTTATCTAGGACAGGGAACGAGCAGTACTTC.

This clonotype has a handful of counts. This rearrangement joins TRBV12-3 or TRBV12-4 to TRBJ2-7, with 7 positions matching TRBD1. CDR3 length equals 13 residues. The ends lost 5 bases at V and 6 bases at J; junction bases unmatched: 7. CDR3 nucleotide sequence: TGTGCCAGCAGTCCCTCGCCAGGGGGCGAGCAGTACGTC. Its translation is CASSPSPGGEQYV.

Remarks on this clonotype: A much larger clone differs from this one at a single base, so this may be a read error. V gene TRBV7-9 combines with J gene TRBJ1-1, with 9 bases fitting TRBD1. Germline CDR1 and CDR2: SEHNR and FQNEAQ (reference sequence). V lost 4 bases, J lost 5 bases, and 8 bases stayed unmatched. CDR3 length: 15 amino acids. CDR3 DNA: TGTGCCAGCAGCTCCTCCCACAGGGGGCATACTGAAGCTTTCTTT. It encodes CASSSSHRGHTEAFF.

The V and J genes are TRBV6-2 or TRBV6-3 and TRBJ1-2; D remains unclear. The CDR3 runs 16 residues. The germline V gene has CDR1 MNHEY and CDR2 SVGEGT. Trimming left V 0 bases short and J 2 bases short, with 13 bases between. As DNA, the CDR3 is TGTGCCAGCAGTTACTCGAAGGAAGGAGGGAACTATGGCTACACCTTC. Encoded protein: CASSYSKEGGNYGYTF.

Ten or more counts support this clonotype. The V call is TRBV6-6, the J call TRBJ2-2, with 12 bases aligning to TRBD2. This CDR3 contains 16 residues. V lost 6 bases to trimming and J lost 4 bases; unmatched junction nucleotides: 6. The germline gives CDR1 MNHNY, CDR2 SVGAGI (reference sequence). CDR3 protein: CASRASGGAGTGELFF. The DNA for the CDR3 is TGTGCCAGCAGGGCTAGCGGGGGGGCCGGCACCGGGGAGCTGTTTTTT.

This clonotype was observed a few times. The chain has TRBV7-6 and TRBJ2-3, with TRBD2 matching over 9 bases. The germline CDR1 and CDR2 sequences are SGHVS and FNYEAQ. V was clipped by 3 bases and J by 7 bases; unmatched bases: 8. The CDR3 length is 15 residues. This CDR3 reads CASSFQRGANHTQYF. The CDR3 coding sequence is TGTGCCAGCAGCTTCCAGCGGGGGGCCAATCATACGCAGTATTTT.

The chain carries TRBV7-9 and TRBJ2-7; 11 bases line up with TRBD2. The length of the CDR3 is 17 residues. CDR1 and CDR2 from the germline V gene are SEHNR and FQNEAQ (reference sequence). Trimming took 4 bases from V and 7 from J; bases not matched to a gene: 15. DNA of the CDR3: TGTGCCAGCAGCTATCTCCAAATAATTAGCGGGGGGGGAGAGCAGTACTTC. Its translation: CASSYLQIISGGGEQYF.